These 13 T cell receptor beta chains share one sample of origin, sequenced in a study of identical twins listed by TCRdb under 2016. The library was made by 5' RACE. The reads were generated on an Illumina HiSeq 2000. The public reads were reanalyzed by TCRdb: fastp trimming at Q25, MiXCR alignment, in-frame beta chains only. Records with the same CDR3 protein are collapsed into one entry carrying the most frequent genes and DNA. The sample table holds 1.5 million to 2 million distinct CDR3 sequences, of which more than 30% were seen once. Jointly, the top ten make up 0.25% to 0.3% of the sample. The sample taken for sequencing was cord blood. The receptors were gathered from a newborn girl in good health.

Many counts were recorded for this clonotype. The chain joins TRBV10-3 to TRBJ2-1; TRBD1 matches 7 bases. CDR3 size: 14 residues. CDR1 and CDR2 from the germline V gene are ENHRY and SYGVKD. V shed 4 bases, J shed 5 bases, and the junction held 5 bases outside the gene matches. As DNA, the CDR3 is TGTGCCATCAGTGCCTCGGGGACAGACAATGAGCAGTTCTTC. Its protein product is CAISASGTDNEQFF.

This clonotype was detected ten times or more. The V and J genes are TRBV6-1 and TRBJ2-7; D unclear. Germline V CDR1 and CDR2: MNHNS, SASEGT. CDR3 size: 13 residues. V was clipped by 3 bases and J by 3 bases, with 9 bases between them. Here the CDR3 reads CASSDSGYYEQYF. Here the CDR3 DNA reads TGTGCCAGCAGTGATTCTGGGTACTACGAGCAGTACTTC.

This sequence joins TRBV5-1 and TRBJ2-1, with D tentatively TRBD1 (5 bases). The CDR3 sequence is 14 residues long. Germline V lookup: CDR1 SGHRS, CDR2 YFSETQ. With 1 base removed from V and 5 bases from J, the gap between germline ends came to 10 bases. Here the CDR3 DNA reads TGCGCCAGCAGCTTGTGGGGCACCGACAATGAGCAGTTCTTC. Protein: CASSLWGTDNEQFF.

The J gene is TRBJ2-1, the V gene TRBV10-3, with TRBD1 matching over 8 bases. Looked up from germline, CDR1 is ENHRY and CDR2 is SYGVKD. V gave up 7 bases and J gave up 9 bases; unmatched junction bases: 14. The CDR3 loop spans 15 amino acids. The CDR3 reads CAITRGFRGQGEQFF. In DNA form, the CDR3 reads TGTGCCATCACCCGCGGGTTCAGGGGGCAAGGTGAGCAGTTCTTC.

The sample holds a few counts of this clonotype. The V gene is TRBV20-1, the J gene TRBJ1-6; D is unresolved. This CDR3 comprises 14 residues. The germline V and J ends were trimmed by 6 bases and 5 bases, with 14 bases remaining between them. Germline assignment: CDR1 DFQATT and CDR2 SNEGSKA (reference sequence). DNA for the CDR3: TGCAGTGCCCGAGGAGATATTGATAATTCACCCCTCCACTTT. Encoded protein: CSARGDIDNSPLHF.

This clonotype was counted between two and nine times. The CDR3: CASSGQGDSNQPQHF. The CDR3, as DNA: TGTGCCAGCAGCGGACAGGGGGATAGCAATCAGCCCCAGCATTTT. This chain links TRBV25-1 with TRBJ1-5; 10 nucleotides align to TRBD1. The V gene end was trimmed by 6 bases and the J gene end by 0 bases; junction bases not matched to a gene: 2. The CDR3 has 15 amino acids. Germline V lookup: CDR1 MGHDK, CDR2 SYGVNS.

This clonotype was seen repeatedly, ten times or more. This chain's CDR3 is CSAREGQGWTDTQYF. CDR3 coding DNA: TGCAGCGCGAGAGAGGGACAGGGGTGGACAGATACGCAGTATTTT. V gene TRBV29-1 combines with J gene TRBJ2-3; 10 positions match TRBD1. CDR1 and CDR2 (germline): SQVTM, ANQGSEA. There are 15 residues in the CDR3. Trimming took 7 bases from V and 3 from J; bases not matched to a gene: 10.

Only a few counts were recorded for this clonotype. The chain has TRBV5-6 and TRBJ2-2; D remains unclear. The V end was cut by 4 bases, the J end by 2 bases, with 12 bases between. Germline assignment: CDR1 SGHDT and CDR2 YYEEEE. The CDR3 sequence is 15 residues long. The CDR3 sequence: CASSPGSVNTGELFF. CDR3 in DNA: TGTGCCAGCAGCCCCGGCTCGGTCAACACCGGGGAGCTGTTTTTT.

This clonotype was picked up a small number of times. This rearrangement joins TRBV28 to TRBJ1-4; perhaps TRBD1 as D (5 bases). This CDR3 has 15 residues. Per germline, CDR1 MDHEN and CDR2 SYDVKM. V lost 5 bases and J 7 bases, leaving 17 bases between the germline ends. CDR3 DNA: TGTGCCAGCAGTCATTGGGGGGGAGGGTTTGAAAAACTGTTTTTT. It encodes CASSHWGGGFEKLFF.

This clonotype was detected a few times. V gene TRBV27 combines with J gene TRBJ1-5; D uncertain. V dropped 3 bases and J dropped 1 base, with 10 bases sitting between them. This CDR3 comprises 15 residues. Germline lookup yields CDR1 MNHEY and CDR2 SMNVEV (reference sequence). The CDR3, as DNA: TGTGCCAGCAGTTTCACCCTCGCGAGCAATCAGCCCCAGCATTTT. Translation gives CASSFTLASNQPQHF.

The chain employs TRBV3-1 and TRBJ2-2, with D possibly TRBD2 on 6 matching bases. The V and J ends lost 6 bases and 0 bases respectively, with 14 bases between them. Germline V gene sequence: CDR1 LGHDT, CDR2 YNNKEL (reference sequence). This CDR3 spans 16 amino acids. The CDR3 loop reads CASRTGVASNTGELFF. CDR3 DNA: TGTGCCAGCAGAACGGGAGTAGCTTCGAACACCGGGGAGCTGTTTTTT.

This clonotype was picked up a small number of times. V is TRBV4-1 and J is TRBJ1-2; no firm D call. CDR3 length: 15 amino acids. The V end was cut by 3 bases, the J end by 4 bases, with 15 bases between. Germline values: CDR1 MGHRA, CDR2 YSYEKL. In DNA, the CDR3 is TGCGCCAGCAGCCAGGTGTGGACCTCAAGCTATGGCTACACCTTC. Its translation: CASSQVWTSSYGYTF.

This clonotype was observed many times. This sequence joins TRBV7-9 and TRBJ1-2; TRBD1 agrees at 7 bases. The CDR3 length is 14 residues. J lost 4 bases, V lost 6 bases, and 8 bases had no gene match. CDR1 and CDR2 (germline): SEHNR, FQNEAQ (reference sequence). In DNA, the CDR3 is TGTGCCAGCAGTTTACGACAGGGTCCCTATGGCTACACCTTC. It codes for CASSLRQGPYGYTF.